What follows are 3 T cell receptor beta chains derived from one specimen sequenced in a study of cytomegalovirus exposure and HLA in healthy donors. Primers included in the PCR were 60 Vbeta and 13 Jbeta primers. Here immunoSEQ multiplex PCR was the method, and the copy in TCRdb shows in-frame clones only, minus some. This repertoire shows around 76,000 clones, approximately 67% found once; its top ten account for 7.5% to 8%. Sequencing was performed on PBMCs. These receptors came from a man aged 40-55 years in good health and CMV-seropositive.

The chain uses TRBV6-4 and TRBJ2-7; a possible D gene is TRBD1 (6 bases). The CDR3 spans 12 residues. In germline, CDR1 is MRHNA, CDR2 SNTAGT. The ends were cut back, 8 bases at V and 5 bases at J, with 13 bases in the middle. The CDR3 spells CASGRGGHEQYF. The CDR3 DNA reads TGTGCCAGCGGCAGGGGTGGCCACGAGCAGTACTTC.

The chain links TRBV6-5 to TRBJ1-1, with unresolved D. Germline values: CDR1 MNHEY, CDR2 SVGAGI. Trimming stripped 5 bases from V and 3 bases from J, with 13 bases between. The CDR3 is made up of 14 amino acids. The CDR3 sequence is CASSHGEGDTEAFF. CDR3 coding DNA: TGTGCCAGCAGTCATGGGGAGGGAGACACTGAAGCTTTCTTT.

This clone was seen once. The chain carries TRBV5-4 and TRBJ2-3, with D tentatively TRBD1 (6 bases). Germline CDR1 SGHNT, CDR2 YYREEE (reference sequence). This CDR3 region has 17 residues. V shed 4 bases and J shed 0 bases, with 18 bases lying between them. The CDR3 DNA sequence: TGTGCCAGCAGCCCAGTACAGGGCTACTCTAGCACAGATACGCAGTATTTT. Its translation is CASSPVQGYSSTDTQYF. The variable domain in full, with the rest retrieved from reference TRBV5-4 and TRBJ2-3, is ETGVTQSPTHLIKTRGQQVTLRCSSQSGHNTVSWYQQALGQGPQFIFQYYREEENGRGNFPPRFSGLQFPNYSSELNVNALELDDSALYLCASSPVQGYSSTDTQYFGPGTRLTVL.